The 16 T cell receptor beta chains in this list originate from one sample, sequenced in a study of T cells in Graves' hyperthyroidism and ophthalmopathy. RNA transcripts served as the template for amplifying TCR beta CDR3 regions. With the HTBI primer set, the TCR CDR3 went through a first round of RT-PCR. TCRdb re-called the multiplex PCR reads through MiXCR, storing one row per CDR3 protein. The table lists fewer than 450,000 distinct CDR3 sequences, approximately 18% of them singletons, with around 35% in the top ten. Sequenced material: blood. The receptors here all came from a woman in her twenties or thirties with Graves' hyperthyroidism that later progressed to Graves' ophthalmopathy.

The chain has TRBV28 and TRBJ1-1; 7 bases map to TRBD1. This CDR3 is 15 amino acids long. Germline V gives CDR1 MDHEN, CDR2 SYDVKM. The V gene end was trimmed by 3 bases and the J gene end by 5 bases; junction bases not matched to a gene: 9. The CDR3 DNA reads TGTGCCAGCAGTTTGGCGACAGGGAAGGGTACTGAAGCTTTCTTT. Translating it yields CASSLATGKGTEAFF.

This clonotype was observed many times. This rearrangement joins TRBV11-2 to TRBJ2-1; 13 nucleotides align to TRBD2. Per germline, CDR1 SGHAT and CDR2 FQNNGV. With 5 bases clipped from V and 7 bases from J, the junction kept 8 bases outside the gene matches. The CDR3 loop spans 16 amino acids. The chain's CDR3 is CASSPSGTSGANEQFF. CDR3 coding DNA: TGTGCCAGCAGCCCGTCCGGGACTAGCGGGGCAAATGAGCAGTTCTTC.

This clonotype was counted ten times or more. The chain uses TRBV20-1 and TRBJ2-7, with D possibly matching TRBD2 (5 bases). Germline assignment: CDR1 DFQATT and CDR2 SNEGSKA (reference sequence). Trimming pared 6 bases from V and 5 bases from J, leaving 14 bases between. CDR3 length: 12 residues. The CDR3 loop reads CSALPSGNEQYF. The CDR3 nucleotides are TGCAGTGCCTTGCCTTCGGGGAACGAGCAGTACTTC.

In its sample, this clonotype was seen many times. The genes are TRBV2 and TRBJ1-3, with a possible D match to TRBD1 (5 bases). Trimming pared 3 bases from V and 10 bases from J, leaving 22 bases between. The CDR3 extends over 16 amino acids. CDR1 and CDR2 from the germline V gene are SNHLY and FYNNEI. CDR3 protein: CASSDIGGTAAGTIYF. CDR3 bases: TGTGCCAGCAGTGATATTGGCGGGACTGCGGCTGGGACCATATATTTT.

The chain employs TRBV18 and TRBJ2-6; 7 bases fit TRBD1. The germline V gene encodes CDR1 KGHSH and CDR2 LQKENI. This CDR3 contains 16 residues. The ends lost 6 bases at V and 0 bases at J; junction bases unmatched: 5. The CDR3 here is CASSGTAYSGANVLTF. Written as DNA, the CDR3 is TGTGCCAGCTCCGGGACAGCCTACTCTGGGGCCAACGTCCTGACTTTC.

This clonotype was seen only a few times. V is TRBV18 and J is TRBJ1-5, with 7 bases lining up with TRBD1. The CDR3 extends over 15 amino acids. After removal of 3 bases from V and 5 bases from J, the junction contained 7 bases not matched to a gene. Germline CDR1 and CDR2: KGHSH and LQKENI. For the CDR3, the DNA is TGTGCCAGCTCACCGCCCGGGACAGCTCATCAGCCCCAGCATTTT. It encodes CASSPPGTAHQPQHF.

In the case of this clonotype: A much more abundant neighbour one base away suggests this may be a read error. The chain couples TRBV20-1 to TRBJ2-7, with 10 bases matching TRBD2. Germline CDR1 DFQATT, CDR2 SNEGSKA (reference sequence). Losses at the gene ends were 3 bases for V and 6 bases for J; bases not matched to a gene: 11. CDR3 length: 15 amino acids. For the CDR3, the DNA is TGCAGTGCTAGTTTTTCAGGACTAGCGGCCTGCGAGCAGTACTTC. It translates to CSASFSGLAACEQYF.

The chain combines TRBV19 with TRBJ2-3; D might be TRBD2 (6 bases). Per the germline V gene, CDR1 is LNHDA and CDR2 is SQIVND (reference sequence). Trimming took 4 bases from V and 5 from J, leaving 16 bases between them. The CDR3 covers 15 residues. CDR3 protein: CASSRSSVARDTQYF. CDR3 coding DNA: TGTGCCAGTAGTAGGTCTAGCGTTGCTAGAGATACGCAGTATTTT.

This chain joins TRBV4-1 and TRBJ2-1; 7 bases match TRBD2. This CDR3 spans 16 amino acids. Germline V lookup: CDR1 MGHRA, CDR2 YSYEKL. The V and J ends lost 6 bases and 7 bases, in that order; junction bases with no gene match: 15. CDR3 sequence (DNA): TGCGCCAGCAGTGACAGCCCGCCGGGAGGAGGGAATGAGCAGTTCTTC. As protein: CASSDSPPGGGNEQFF.

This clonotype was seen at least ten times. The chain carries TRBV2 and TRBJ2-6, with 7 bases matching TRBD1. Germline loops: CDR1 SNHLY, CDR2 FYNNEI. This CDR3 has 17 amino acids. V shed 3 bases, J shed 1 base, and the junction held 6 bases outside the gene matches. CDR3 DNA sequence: TGTGCCAGCAGTGACACCCGGACAGGTTCTGGGGCCAACGTCCTGACTTTC. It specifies CASSDTRTGSGANVLTF. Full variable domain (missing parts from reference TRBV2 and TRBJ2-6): EPEVTQTPSHQVTQMGQEVILRCVPISNHLYFYWYRQILGQKVEFLVSFYNNEISEKSEIFDDQFSVERPDGSNFTLKIRSTKLEDSAMYFCASSDTRTGSGANVLTFGAGSRLTVL.

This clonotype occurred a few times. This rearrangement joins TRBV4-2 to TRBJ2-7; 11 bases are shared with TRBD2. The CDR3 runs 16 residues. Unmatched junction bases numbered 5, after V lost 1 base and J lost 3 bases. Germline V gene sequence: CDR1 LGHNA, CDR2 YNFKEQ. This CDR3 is CASSQAGLAGGYEQYF. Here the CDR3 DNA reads TGTGCCAGCAGCCAAGCGGGGCTAGCGGGGGGCTACGAGCAGTACTTC.

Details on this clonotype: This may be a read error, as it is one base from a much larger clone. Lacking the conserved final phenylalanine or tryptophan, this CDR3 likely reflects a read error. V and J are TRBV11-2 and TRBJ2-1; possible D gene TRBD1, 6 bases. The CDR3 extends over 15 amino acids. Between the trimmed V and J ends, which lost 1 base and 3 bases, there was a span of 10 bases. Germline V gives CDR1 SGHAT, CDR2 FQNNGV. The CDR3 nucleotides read TGTGCCAGCAGCTTAGCTAGGGGGTACTACAATGAGCAGTTCGTC. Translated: CASSLARGYYNEQFV.

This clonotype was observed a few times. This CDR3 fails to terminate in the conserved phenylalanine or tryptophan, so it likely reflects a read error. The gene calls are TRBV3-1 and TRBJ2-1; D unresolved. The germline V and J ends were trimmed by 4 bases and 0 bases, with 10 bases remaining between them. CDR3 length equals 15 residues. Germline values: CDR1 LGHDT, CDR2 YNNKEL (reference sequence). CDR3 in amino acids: CASSPQSDSYNEQFS. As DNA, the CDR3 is TGTGCCAGCAGCCCGCAATCCGACTCCTACAATGAGCAGTTCTCC.

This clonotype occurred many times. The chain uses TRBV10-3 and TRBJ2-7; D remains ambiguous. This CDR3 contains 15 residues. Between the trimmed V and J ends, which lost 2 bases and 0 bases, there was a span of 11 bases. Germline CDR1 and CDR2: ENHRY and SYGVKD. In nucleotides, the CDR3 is TGTGCCATCAGTGAGGCACAGATCAGCTCCTACGAGCAGTACTTC. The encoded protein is CAISEAQISSYEQYF.

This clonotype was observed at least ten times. In DNA, the CDR3 is TGTGCCAGCAGTTCGGCGCTAGCGGGGAACACCGGGGAGCTGTTTTTT. Encoded protein: CASSSALAGNTGELFF. The chain couples TRBV28 to TRBJ2-2; 8 positions agree with TRBD2. Germline lookup yields CDR1 MDHEN and CDR2 SYDVKM. V lost 4 bases to trimming and J lost 1 base; unmatched junction nucleotides: 5. The CDR3 extends over 16 amino acids.

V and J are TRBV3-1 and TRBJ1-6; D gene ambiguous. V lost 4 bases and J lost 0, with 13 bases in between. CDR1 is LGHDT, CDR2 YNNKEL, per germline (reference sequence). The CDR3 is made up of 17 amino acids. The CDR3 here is CASSLPGRSSYNSPLHF. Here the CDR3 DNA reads TGTGCCAGCAGCCTTCCTGGGAGGTCCTCCTATAATTCACCCCTCCACTTT.